The rows below give T cell receptor beta chains drawn from one sample of a study of cytomegalovirus exposure and HLA in healthy donors. Sequencing was performed with immunoSEQ multiplex PCR; in TCRdb, only in-frame clones are kept and a portion is missing. The repertoire has 150,000 to 200,000 clones, around 77% of them found once; the top ten carry 1%. Sequencing was performed on PBMCs. The receptor set was obtained from a woman aged 45-60 years in good health and CMV-seropositive. Both conserved end residues are part of each CDR3.

J gene: TRBJ2-7; V gene: TRBV2; CDR3 protein: CATGTDSSYEQYF
J gene: TRBJ1-3; V gene: TRBV9; CDR3 protein: CASSPAGQSGNTIYF
J gene: TRBJ1-5; V gene: TRBV6-6; CDR3 protein: CASVFGSNQPQHF
J gene: TRBJ2-7; V gene: TRBV6-4; CDR3 protein: CASSERKSGGQGSHEQYF
J gene: TRBJ2-3; V gene: TRBV7-2; CDR3 protein: CASSPLGGTGTDTQYF
J gene: TRBJ2-5; V gene: TRBV18; CDR3 protein: CASSPPPGTQYF
J gene: TRBJ2-2; V gene: TRBV18; CDR3 protein: CASSRVAGELFF
J gene: TRBJ1-6; V gene: TRBV18; CDR3 protein: CASSQTGTGTPSSPLHF
J gene: TRBJ2-7; V gene: TRBV7-6; CDR3 protein: CASSPRGGGDSYEQYF
J gene: TRBJ1-1; V gene: TRBV10-3; CDR3 protein: CAINQGRNTEAFF
J gene: TRBJ2-5; V gene: TRBV9; CDR3 protein: CASSPRTSGRVVTQYF
J gene: TRBJ1-3; V gene: TRBV19; CDR3 protein: CASTTGQSGNTIYF
J gene: TRBJ2-3; V gene: TRBV6-1; CDR3 protein: CASSEQATPFGTDTQYF
J gene: TRBJ2-7; V gene: TRBV11-2; CDR3 protein: CASSLAHRGAYEQYF
J gene: TRBJ2-1; V gene: TRBV7-7; CDR3 protein: CASSPNTGGYNEQFF
J gene: TRBJ1-5; V gene: TRBV6-5; CDR3 protein: CATQRDSSNQPQHF
J gene: TRBJ2-7; V gene: TRBV18; CDR3 protein: CASSPRTSGLYEQYF
J gene: TRBJ2-2; V gene: TRBV9; CDR3 protein: CASSVGSGGGELFF
J gene: TRBJ2-7; V gene: TRBV11-2; CDR3 protein: CASSLAMGDRNTYEQYF
J gene: TRBJ2-1; V gene: TRBV6-6; CDR3 protein: CASSPPGLADNEQFF
J gene: TRBJ2-3; V gene: TRBV20-1; CDR3 protein: CSARVDYTQYF
J gene: TRBJ1-1; V gene: TRBV5-1; CDR3 protein: CASKSSLNTEAFF
J gene: TRBJ1-2; V gene: TRBV7-2; CDR3 protein: CASSFMDRPYGYTF
J gene: TRBJ1-1; V gene: TRBV7-2; CDR3 protein: CASNQGNTEAFF
J gene: TRBJ2-2; V gene: TRBV15; CDR3 protein: CATSRGGGTGELFF
J gene: TRBJ1-2; V gene: TRBV7-9; CDR3 protein: CASSSDRPINNYGYTF
J gene: TRBJ2-7; V gene: TRBV10-3; CDR3 protein: CAISESVAHEQYF
J gene: TRBJ2-1; V gene: TRBV7-3; CDR3 protein: CASSDPTGDHNEQFF
J gene: TRBJ2-7; V gene: TRBV28; CDR3 protein: CASSDRKPSYEQYF
J gene: TRBJ1-3; V gene: TRBV6-6; CDR3 protein: CASRQAISGNTIYF
J gene: TRBJ1-1; V gene: TRBV27; CDR3 protein: CASRRDSGQGRAAFF
J gene: TRBJ1-1; V gene: TRBV6-6; CDR3 protein: CASSYGPTGGTEAFF
J gene: TRBJ2-7; V gene: TRBV6-1; CDR3 protein: CASSQTNYYEQYF
J gene: TRBJ2-7; V gene: TRBV7-9; CDR3 protein: CASSRTGGDYEQYF
J gene: TRBJ2-7; V gene: TRBV10-3; CDR3 protein: CAISMTGATSYEQYF
J gene: TRBJ2-7; V gene: TRBV7-9; CDR3 protein: CASSLGLAGSWEQYF
J gene: TRBJ2-5; V gene: TRBV7-9; CDR3 protein: CASSFMSGEETQYF
J gene: TRBJ2-1; V gene: TRBV5-1; CDR3 protein: CASSSRDFNYNEQFF
J gene: TRBJ1-3; V gene: TRBV19; CDR3 protein: CASSTLPGQGGHRPGNTIYF
J gene: TRBJ1-2; V gene: TRBV10-2; CDR3 protein: CASNDRSSGYTF
J gene: TRBJ1-4; V gene: TRBV7-8; CDR3 protein: CASSAARVATNEKLFF
J gene: TRBJ1-1; V gene: TRBV25-1; CDR3 protein: CASRGAWLGPTLGAFF
J gene: TRBJ1-5; V gene: TRBV18; CDR3 protein: CASSQTIGGNQPQHF
J gene: TRBJ1-4; V gene: TRBV28; CDR3 protein: CASTGSTALNEKLFF
J gene: TRBJ1-2; V gene: TRBV5-1; CDR3 protein: CASSFHFDSLADGYTF
J gene: TRBJ1-4; V gene: TRBV19; CDR3 protein: CASSYGDSTNEKLFF
J gene: TRBJ1-4; V gene: TRBV7-2; CDR3 protein: CASSLVQGGGEKLFF
J gene: TRBJ2-1; V gene: TRBV5-1; CDR3 protein: CASSLAPLAGYNEQFF
J gene: TRBJ1-1; V gene: TRBV7-9; CDR3 protein: CSSSQGRVTEAFF
J gene: TRBJ1-2; V gene: TRBV4-2; CDR3 protein: CASSQLVRLDRGFGYTF
J gene: TRBJ2-7; V gene: TRBV27; CDR3 protein: CATKPAGGSYEQYF
J gene: TRBJ1-3; V gene: TRBV4-2; CDR3 protein: CASSQASGPGNTIYF
J gene: TRBJ1-1; V gene: TRBV29-1; CDR3 protein: CSSEMNTEAFF
J gene: TRBJ2-7; V gene: TRBV11-2; CDR3 protein: CASRPRGALRNEQYF
J gene: .; V gene: TRBV6-5; CDR3 protein: CASSLRTGLWNEQYF
J gene: TRBJ1-1; V gene: TRBV9; CDR3 protein: CASSEDPEETEAFF
J gene: TRBJ2-5; V gene: TRBV6-6; CDR3 protein: CASRGTGQETQYF
J gene: TRBJ2-1; V gene: TRBV6-1; CDR3 protein: CASSSSGGARQFF